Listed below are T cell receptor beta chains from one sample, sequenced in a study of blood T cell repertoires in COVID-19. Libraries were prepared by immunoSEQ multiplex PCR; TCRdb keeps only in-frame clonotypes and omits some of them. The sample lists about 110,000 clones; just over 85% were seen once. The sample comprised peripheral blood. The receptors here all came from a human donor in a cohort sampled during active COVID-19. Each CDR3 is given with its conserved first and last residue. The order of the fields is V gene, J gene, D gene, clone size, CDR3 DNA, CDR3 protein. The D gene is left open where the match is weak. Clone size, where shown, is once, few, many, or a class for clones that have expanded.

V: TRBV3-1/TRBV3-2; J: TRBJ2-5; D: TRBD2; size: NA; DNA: TGTGCCAGCAGCCCAGAGCTAGCGGGGGAGCAAGAGACCCAGTACTTC; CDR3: CASSPELAGEQETQYF
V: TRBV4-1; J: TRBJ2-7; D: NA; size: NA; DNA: TGCGCCAGCAGCCAAGATCGGGGAGAGGGCTCCGAGCAGTACTTC; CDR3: CASSQDRGEGSEQYF
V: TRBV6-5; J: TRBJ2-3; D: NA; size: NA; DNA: TGTGCCAGCAGTTACCAGGGGCGGGGGCAGGGAGATACGCAGTATTTT; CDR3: CASSYQGRGQGDTQYF
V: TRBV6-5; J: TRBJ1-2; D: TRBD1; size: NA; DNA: TGTGCCAGCAGTTGGACAGGGGGCGAAGGCTACACCTTC; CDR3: CASSWTGGEGYTF
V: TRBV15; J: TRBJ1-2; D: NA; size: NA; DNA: TGTGCCACCAGCAGAGTGCGGGGTGGCTACACCTTC; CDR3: CATSRVRGGYTF
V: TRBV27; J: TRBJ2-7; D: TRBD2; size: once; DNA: TGTGCCAGCAGTCTAGGGACTAGCGGGAGCCTCTCCTACGAGCAGTACTTC; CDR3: CASSLGTSGSLSYEQYF
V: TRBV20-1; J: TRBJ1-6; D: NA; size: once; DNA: TGCAGTGCTAGGGGCAATTCACCCCTCCACTTT; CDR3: CSARGNSPLHF
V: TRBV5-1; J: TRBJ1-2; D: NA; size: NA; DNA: TGCGCCAGCAGCTTGGAACCAGGGAATGGCTATGGCTACACCTTC; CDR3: CASSLEPGNGYGYTF
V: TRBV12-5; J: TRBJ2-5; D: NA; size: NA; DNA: TGTGCTAGTGGTTTGTCAGGGTTTAAGACCCAGTACTTC; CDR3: CASGLSGFKTQYF
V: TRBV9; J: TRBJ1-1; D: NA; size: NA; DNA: TGTGCCAGCAGCGTAGGAGGAGACACTGAAGCTTTCTTT; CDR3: CASSVGGDTEAFF
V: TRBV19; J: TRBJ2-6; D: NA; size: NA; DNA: TGTGCCAGTAGTATAGATGGGCCCTCTGGGGCCAACGTCCTGACTTTC; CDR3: CASSIDGPSGANVLTF
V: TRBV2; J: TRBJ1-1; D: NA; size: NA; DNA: TGTGCCAGCACGGCGGCAGAGAACACTGAAGCTTTCTTT; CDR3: CASTAAENTEAFF
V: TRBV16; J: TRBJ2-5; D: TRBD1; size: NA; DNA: TGTGCCAGCAGCCGAGGACAGGGCCTGGGGTCGGAGTACTTC; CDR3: CASSRGQGLGSEYF
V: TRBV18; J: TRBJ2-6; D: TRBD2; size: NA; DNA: TGTGCCAGCTCCACGGCGGAGGAGCTTAGCGGGTCCTCTGGGGCCAACGTCCTGACTTTC; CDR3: CASSTAEELSGSSGANVLTF
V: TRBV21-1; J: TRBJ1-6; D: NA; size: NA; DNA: TGTGCCAGCAGCCCGGGTGGGGAGGGCATTTCACCCCTCCACTTT; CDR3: CASSPGGEGISPLHF
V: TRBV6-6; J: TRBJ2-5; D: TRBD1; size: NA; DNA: TGTGCCAGCAGCTACGGGACAGGGGTTCTTGAGACCCAGTACTTC; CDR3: CASSYGTGVLETQYF
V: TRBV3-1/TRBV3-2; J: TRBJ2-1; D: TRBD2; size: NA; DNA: TGTGCCAGCAGCCCTCCCTCACCCGGGACTAGCGCTTACAATGAGCAGTTCTTC; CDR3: CASSPPSPGTSAYNEQFF
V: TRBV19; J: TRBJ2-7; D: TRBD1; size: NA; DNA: TGTGCCAGTAGTATAGATGTGGGGACAGCTTCCTACGAGCAGTACTTC; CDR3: CASSIDVGTASYEQYF
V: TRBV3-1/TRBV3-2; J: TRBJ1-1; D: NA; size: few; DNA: TGTGCCAGCAGCCAAATGCGGCTGGGCACTGAAGCTTTCTTT; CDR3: CASSQMRLGTEAFF
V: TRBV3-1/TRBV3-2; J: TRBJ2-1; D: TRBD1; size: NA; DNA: TGTGCCAGCAGCCAACAGACAGGGGCCTACAATGAGCAGTTCTTC; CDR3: CASSQQTGAYNEQFF
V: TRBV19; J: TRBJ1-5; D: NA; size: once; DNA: TGTGCCAGTATTAGGGGGTCGGGCAGCAATCAGCCCCAGCATTTT; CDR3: CASIRGSGSNQPQHF
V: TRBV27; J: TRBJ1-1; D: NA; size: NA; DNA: TGTGCCAGCAGTACCCTGGAAGGGGACACTGAAGCTTTCTTT; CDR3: CASSTLEGDTEAFF
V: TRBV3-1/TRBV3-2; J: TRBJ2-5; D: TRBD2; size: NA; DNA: TGTGCCAGCAGCCAACTGGGACTAGCGGGAGGGCAGGGGGAGACCCAGTACTTC; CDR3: CASSQLGLAGGQGETQYF
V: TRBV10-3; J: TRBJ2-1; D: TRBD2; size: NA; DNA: TGTGCCATCAGGGGACATGGACTAGCAGGGAATGAGCAGTTCTTC; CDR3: CAIRGHGLAGNEQFF
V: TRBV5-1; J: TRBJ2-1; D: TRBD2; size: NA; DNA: TGCGCCAGCAGCTTGTCCGGGGGGGCCTACAATGAGCAGTTCTTC; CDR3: CASSLSGGAYNEQFF
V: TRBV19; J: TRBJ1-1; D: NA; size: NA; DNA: TGTGCCAGTAGCCGAGGACAGATGAACACTGAAGCTTTCTTT; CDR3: CASSRGQMNTEAFF
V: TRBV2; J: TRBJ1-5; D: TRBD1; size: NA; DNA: TGTGCCAGCCGGGACAGGGCGAGTAATCAGCCCCAGCATTTT; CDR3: CASRDRASNQPQHF
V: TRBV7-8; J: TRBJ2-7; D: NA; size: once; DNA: TGTGCCAGCAGCTCGGGACACCGCTACGAGCAGTACTTC; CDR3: CASSSGHRYEQYF
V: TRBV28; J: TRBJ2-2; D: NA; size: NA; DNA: TGTGCCAGCAGCATAGGGGCCTCGAACACCGGGGAGCTGTTTTTT; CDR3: CASSIGASNTGELFF
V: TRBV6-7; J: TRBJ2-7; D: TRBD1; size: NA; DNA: TGTGCCAGCAGTTACGACCGGGACAGTCTCATGGTGGAAAGGTCCTACGAGCAGTACTTC; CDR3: CASSYDRDSLMVERSYEQYF
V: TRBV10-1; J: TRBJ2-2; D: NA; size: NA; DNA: TGCGCCAGCAGCGATGGGGGGACGCCTACAAGTGGCGGGGAGCTGTTTTTT; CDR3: CASSDGGTPTSGGELFF
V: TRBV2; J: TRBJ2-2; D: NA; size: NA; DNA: TGTGCCAGTAGTGACCCCAGCAGGGCGAACACCGGGGAGCTGTTTTTT; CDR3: CASSDPSRANTGELFF
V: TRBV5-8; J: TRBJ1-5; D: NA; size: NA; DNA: TGTGCCAGCAGCTTACTTGCTTCAGGGACACCTAGCAATCAGCCCCAGCATTTT; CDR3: CASSLLASGTPSNQPQHF
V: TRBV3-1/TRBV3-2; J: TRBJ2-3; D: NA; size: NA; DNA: TGTGCCAGCAGCCGCTCCCGCCGGGATACGCAGTATTTT; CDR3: CASSRSRRDTQYF
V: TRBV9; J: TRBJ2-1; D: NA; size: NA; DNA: TGTGCCAGCAGCGTAGGCATGGCAGGGAGGTATGAGCAGTTCTTC; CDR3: CASSVGMAGRYEQFF
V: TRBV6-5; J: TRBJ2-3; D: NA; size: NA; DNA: TGTGCCAGCAGTTACAATGGCCGCACAGATACGCAGTATTTT; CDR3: CASSYNGRTDTQYF
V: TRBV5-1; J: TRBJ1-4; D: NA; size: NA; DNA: TGCGCCAGCAGCTTGGACCTCCAGGGTGCCGTTAATGAAAAACTGTTTTTT; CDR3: CASSLDLQGAVNEKLFF
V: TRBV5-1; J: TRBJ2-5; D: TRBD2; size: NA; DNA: TGCGCCAGCAGCTTGAGGGCTAGCGGGGCTGGGGAGACCCAGTACTTC; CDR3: CASSLRASGAGETQYF
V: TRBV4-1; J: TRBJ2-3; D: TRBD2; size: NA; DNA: TGCGCCAGCAGCCCCGGACTAGCGGAGCCCACAGATACGCAGTATTTT; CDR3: CASSPGLAEPTDTQYF
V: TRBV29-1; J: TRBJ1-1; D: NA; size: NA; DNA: TGCAGCGTTGCGGACAGTGAAGCTTTCTTT; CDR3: CSVADSEAFF
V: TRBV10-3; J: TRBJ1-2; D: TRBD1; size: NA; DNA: TGTGCCATCAGCGGGACAGGGGGCCATTCGGGCTACACCTTC; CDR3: CAISGTGGHSGYTF
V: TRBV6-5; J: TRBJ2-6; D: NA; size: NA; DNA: TGTGCCAGCAGGCCAGGGACTGGGGCCAACGTCCTGACTTTC; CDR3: CASRPGTGANVLTF
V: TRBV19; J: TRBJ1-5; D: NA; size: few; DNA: TGTGCCAGTAGTATAATGGGGGGGAGTCAGCCCCAGCATTTT; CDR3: CASSIMGGSQPQHF